This TCR beta chain was profiled in a study of blood T cell repertoires in COVID-19. Study summary: Specimens from acute and convalescent COVID-19 originated in the United States, Italy and Spain. The analysed material was cDNA or gDNA that came from T cells, B-cell-depleted T cells, or PBMCs.

With 5 bases removed from V and 3 bases from J, the gap between germline ends came to 10 bases. This CDR3 has 12 residues. Germline V CDR1 and CDR2: GTSNPN, SVGIG (reference sequence). Original data processing: How many nucleated cells were present was estimated from reference gene primer amplification. Measured with immunoSEQ multiplex PCR; TCRdb has only the in-frame clones, and not every one. D and trimming were read from the DNA, whereas the V and J calls and clone size are those reported in that table. This sample has 85,000 to 120,000 clones, with roughly 87% found just once. This TCR was sampled from a man aged 45-65 years with active COVID-19. This chain joins TRBV30 and TRBJ2-5, with a possible D match to TRBD1 (5 bases). The sequenced sample consisted of peripheral blood. The CDR3 loop is CAWLTEKETQYF. The CDR3 nucleotides read TGTGCCTGGTTGACAGAGAAAGAGACCCAGTACTTC. Supplemented by reference TRBV30 and TRBJ2-5, the full variable domain reads SQTIHQWPATLVQPVGSPLSLECTVEGTSNPNLYWYRQAAGRGLQLLFYSVGIGQISSEVPQNLSASRPQDRQFILSSKKLLLSDSGFYLCAWLTEKETQYFGPGTRLLVL.